This passage covers 32 T cell receptor beta chains from one sample sequenced in a study of shared clonotypes between healthy human individuals. Sequencing used immunoSEQ multiplex PCR; TCRdb keeps in-frame clones, though not all of them. This table has more than 2,000,000 clones, over 90% appearing once. Sequenced: naive CD4+ T cells from PBMCs. Subset: CD45RA+ positively selected. The receptors stem from a man between 18 and 29 years old in good health. Some clones in this sample may be carry-over from other donors' samples.

The gene calls are TRBV29-1 and TRBJ2-7; no definite D call. The CDR3 runs 13 residues. Trimming took 6 bases from V and 0 from J, leaving 12 bases between them. Germline values: CDR1 SQVTM, CDR2 ANQGSEA. CDR3 sequence: CSVGRQVSYEQYF. Written as DNA, the CDR3 is TGCAGCGTCGGCCGACAAGTCTCCTACGAGCAGTACTTC.

The J gene is TRBJ2-3, the V gene TRBV7-2, with D tentatively TRBD2 (5 bases). Germline CDR1 and CDR2: SGHTA and FQGNSA. This CDR3 comprises 19 residues. The V end lost 2 bases, the J end lost 0 bases, and 21 bases lay between the germline ends. For the CDR3, the DNA is TGTGCCAGCAGCTTAAAGTTGGGATTGGCGGGCCTAAGCACAGATACGCAGTATTTT. Translating it yields CASSLKLGLAGLSTDTQYF.

V and J are TRBV5-1 and TRBJ2-7; a possible D gene is TRBD2 (5 bases). The V gene lost 0 bases and the J gene lost 5 bases, with 12 bases spanning the gap. The CDR3 is 14 residues long. The germline V gene has CDR1 SGHRS and CDR2 YFSETQ. The CDR3 sequence is CASSLGGSINEQYF. DNA of the CDR3: TGCGCCAGCAGCTTGGGAGGGAGTATCAACGAGCAGTACTTC.

The chain has TRBV5-1 and TRBJ2-2; the D call may be TRBD1 or TRBD2 (5 bases each). The CDR3 contains 15 residues. Germline values: CDR1 SGHRS, CDR2 YFSETQ. V was pared by 2 bases and J by 1 base, with 9 bases between. The CDR3 DNA reads TGCGCCAGCAGCTTTTTTGGGGGGAACACCGGGGAGCTGTTTTTT. Encoded protein: CASSFFGGNTGELFF. Variable domain in full (rest from reference TRBV5-1 and TRBJ2-2): KAGVTQTPRYLIKTRGQQVTLSCSPISGHRSVSWYQQTPGQGLQFLFEYFSETQRNKGNFPGRFSGRQFSNSRSEMNVSTLELGDSALYLCASSFFGGNTGELFFGEGSRLTVL.

This clone has a handful of counts. This sample includes further DNA sequences coding for the same CDR3. This chain connects TRBV7-3 to TRBJ2-1; D might be TRBD1 or TRBD2, each matching 5 bases. Germline assignment: CDR1 SGHTA and CDR2 FQGTGA. The CDR3 totals 12 residues. The V and J ends lost 1 base and 9 bases respectively, with 7 bases between them. The CDR3 region is CASSLSGTEQFF. In DNA form, the CDR3 reads TGTGCCAGCAGCTTAAGTGGGACTGAGCAGTTCTTC.

The chain links TRBV2 to TRBJ1-2; 7 bases are shared with TRBD1. Germline values: CDR1 SNHLY, CDR2 FYNNEI. V shed 7 bases and J 6 bases; nucleotides not matched to a gene: 14. This CDR3 has 15 residues. The CDR3 is CASTKSDREGNGYTF. For the CDR3, the DNA is TGTGCCAGCACTAAAAGCGACAGGGAAGGGAATGGCTACACCTTC.

This chain uses TRBV28 with TRBJ2-5, with 9 bases fitting TRBD1. V was clipped by 6 bases and J by 1 base; unmatched bases: 12. CDR1 is MDHEN and CDR2 is SYDVKM in the germline V gene. This CDR3 is built from 17 residues. The CDR3 sequence: CASRFLPGQGAQETQYF. CDR3 DNA sequence: TGTGCCAGCAGATTCCTCCCGGGACAGGGCGCCCAAGAGACCCAGTACTTC.

Note on this clone: Within the sample, other DNA sequences also encode this same CDR3. The chain combines TRBV28 with TRBJ2-5; 14 positions match TRBD2. Germline trimming cut 6 bases from V and 5 bases from J; bases unmatched to any gene: 5. CDR3 length: 15 amino acids. Per the germline V gene, CDR1 is MDHEN and CDR2 is SYDVKM. CDR3 sequence reads: CASSPGLAGVETQYF. The CDR3 DNA reads TGTGCCAGCAGCCCGGGACTAGCGGGAGTGGAGACCCAGTACTTC.

This sequence joins TRBV5-1 and TRBJ2-3; D remains ambiguous. The CDR3 runs to 16 residues. V was clipped by 1 base and J by 3 bases, with 15 bases between them. Looked up from germline, CDR1 is SGHRS and CDR2 is YFSETQ. CDR3 nucleotides: TGCGCCAGCAGCTTGACCGGCCGTCGAGGAACAGATACGCAGTATTTT. It specifies CASSLTGRRGTDTQYF.

The chain carries TRBV6-1 and TRBJ2-4; D not resolved. Trimming shortened V by 4 bases and J by 0 bases, and 10 bases separated the two germline ends. The CDR3 has 15 residues. Germline CDR1 is MNHNS and CDR2 is SASEGT. CDR3 nucleotides: TGTGCCAGCAGTGGCCCGGTGGCAGCCAAAAACATTCAGTACTTC. This gives the protein CASSGPVAAKNIQYF.

This rearrangement joins TRBV6-5 to TRBJ2-7; tentative D call: TRBD1 (5 bases). This CDR3 is built from 14 residues. The V end was cut by 3 bases, the J end by 5 bases, with 14 bases between. Germline CDR1 MNHEY, CDR2 SVGAGI. The CDR3 DNA is TGTGCCAGCAGTTATTCAGACAGTGCCCACGAGCAGTACTTC. Its protein is CASSYSDSAHEQYF.

The V and J genes are TRBV2 and TRBJ2-7; 8 bases align to TRBD1. In germline, CDR1 is SNHLY, CDR2 FYNNEI. The CDR3 contains 14 residues. The J segment lost 6 bases and the V segment lost 2 bases, leaving 6 bases of the junction unmatched. The CDR3 DNA sequence: TGTGCCAGCAGTGAATATGGGACAGGAGGCGAGCAGTACTTC. It encodes CASSEYGTGGEQYF.

The J gene is TRBJ2-2, the V gene TRBV2, with TRBD2 matching 7 bases. The CDR3 covers 15 residues. Germline-derived CDR1 and CDR2 are SNHLY and FYNNEI. Trimming took 4 bases from V and 1 from J; bases not matched to a gene: 3. The CDR3 reads CASSGASGNTGELFF. The CDR3 coding sequence is TGTGCCAGCAGTGGGGCTAGCGGGAACACCGGGGAGCTGTTTTTT.

The chain links TRBV7-6 to TRBJ1-2; TRBD1 might be the D (5 bases). Germline V CDR1 and CDR2: SGHVS, FNYEAQ. CDR3 length equals 14 residues. Between the trimmed V and J ends, which lost 1 base and 10 bases, there was a span of 16 bases. The CDR3 loop is CASSLGRSAGSYTF. The DNA for the CDR3 is TGTGCCAGCAGCTTAGGGAGGTCGGCAGGGTCCTACACCTTC.

This clone was seen just once. The genes are TRBV29-1 and TRBJ2-1; D gene ambiguous. The germline V gene has CDR1 SQVTM and CDR2 ANQGSEA. CDR3 length: 12 amino acids. V was clipped by 7 bases and J by 13 bases, with 20 bases between them. CDR3: CSDLTMLGPQFF. CDR3 DNA sequence: TGCAGCGACCTCACGATGTTAGGGCCCCAGTTCTTC.

This clone was seen a few times. The DNA of the CDR3 is TGCAGCGTTGAAGATGATCCCCAGCCGAACACTGAAGCTTTCTTT. This codes for CSVEDDPQPNTEAFF. The chain uses TRBV29-1 and TRBJ1-1; D remains unclear. The V end lost 0 bases, the J end lost 1 base, and 12 bases lay between the germline ends. The CDR3 has 15 residues. Per the germline V gene, CDR1 is SQVTM and CDR2 is ANQGSEA.

This rearrangement joins TRBV7-3 to TRBJ2-6; no clear D. CDR3 length equals 14 residues. With 2 bases removed from V and 3 bases from J, the gap between germline ends came to 5 bases. CDR1 and CDR2 (germline): SGHTA, FQGTGA. This chain's CDR3 is CASSLYDGANVLTF. The CDR3 region has the DNA TGTGCCAGCAGCTTATATGATGGGGCCAACGTCCTGACTTTC.

The rearrangement uses TRBV18 and TRBJ2-1; tentatively, D is TRBD2 (5 bases). Germline V CDR1 and CDR2: KGHSH, LQKENI. Trimming removed 4 bases from V and 8 bases from J, with 24 bases in between. The CDR3 consists of 17 residues. DNA for the CDR3: TGTGCCAGCTCACGAATTCTCACGGGATCGCCGACGGATGAGCAGTTCTTC. Its translation is CASSRILTGSPTDEQFF.

The CDR3 spells CASSSRDSEAFF. For the CDR3, the DNA is TGTGCCAGCAGCTCCCGGGACAGTGAAGCTTTCTTT. This sequence joins TRBV5-4 and TRBJ1-1, with 7 positions matching TRBD1. Germline loops: CDR1 SGHNT, CDR2 YYREEE (reference sequence). The ends lost 3 bases at V and 7 bases at J; junction bases unmatched: 3. This CDR3 contains 12 residues. Looking up the rest from reference TRBV5-4 and TRBJ1-1 gives the full variable domain: ETGVTQSPTHLIKTRGQQVTLRCSSQSGHNTVSWYQQALGQGPQFIFQYYREEENGRGNFPPRFSGLQFPNYSSELNVNALELDDSALYLCASSSRDSEAFFGQGTRLTVV.

V usage is TRBV19 and J usage is TRBJ1-3; 9 bases fit TRBD1. V was pared by 5 bases and J by 7 bases, with 12 bases of the junction left unmatched. This CDR3 has 16 amino acids. Per the germline V gene, CDR1 is LNHDA and CDR2 is SQIVND (reference sequence). Here the CDR3 DNA reads TGTGCCAGTAGTCCCGGCTTGGACAGGGGCTTCAACACCATATATTTT. Protein product: CASSPGLDRGFNTIYF.

The chain carries TRBV29-1 and TRBJ2-5; D not resolved. V lost 5 bases and J 2 bases, leaving 9 bases between the germline ends. Germline V lookup: CDR1 SQVTM, CDR2 ANQGSEA. The CDR3 is made up of 12 amino acids. In DNA, the CDR3 is TGCAGCGTTCATCTAACACAAGAGACCCAGTACTTC. Its translation is CSVHLTQETQYF.

The V and J genes are TRBV6-1 and TRBJ1-5; D possibly corresponds to TRBD1 (6 bases). From germline, CDR1 is MNHNS and CDR2 SASEGT. This CDR3 is built from 15 residues. Trimming cost V 6 bases and J 5 bases, with 17 bases left between them. The CDR3 bases are TGTGCCAGCAGGGTGACACAGGGAGGTCATCAGCCCCAGCATTTT. It codes for CASRVTQGGHQPQHF.

With regard to this clone: This sample also contains other DNA sequences that code for the same CDR3. The V gene is TRBV15, the J gene TRBJ2-1; either TRBD1 or TRBD2 may fit D (5 bases each). The CDR3 sequence is 12 residues long. Germline lookup yields CDR1 LNHNV and CDR2 YYDKDF (reference sequence). V was trimmed by 1 base and J by 12 bases, leaving 10 bases between them. Here the CDR3 reads CATSRASGRQFF. The CDR3, as DNA: TGTGCCACCAGCAGAGCTTCAGGGAGGCAGTTCTTC.

CDR3 amino acids: CASSLAGTGMQETQYF. CDR3 nucleotides: TGTGCCAGCAGCTTAGCGGGGACAGGAATGCAAGAGACCCAGTACTTC. The rearrangement uses TRBV7-9 and TRBJ2-5, with TRBD1 matching 8 bases. Unmatched junction bases numbered 5, after V lost 0 bases and J lost 2 bases. Germline V gene data show CDR1 as SEHNR and CDR2 as FQNEAQ (reference sequence). The CDR3 covers 16 residues.

The chain carries TRBV4-3 and TRBJ2-7, with 10 bases lining up with TRBD2. Germline CDR1 reads LGHNA; CDR2 reads YSLEER. V was clipped by 4 bases and J by 2 bases; unmatched bases: 11. The CDR3 contains 17 residues. CDR3 amino acids: CASSRGLADAAPYEQYF. CDR3 in DNA: TGCGCCAGCAGCCGCGGACTAGCGGATGCCGCTCCCTACGAGCAGTACTTC.

The gene calls are TRBV5-1 and TRBJ2-7; no reliable D call. The CDR3 spans 14 residues. Trimming removed 4 bases at V and 7 bases at J, with 18 bases between. CDR1 and CDR2 from the germline V gene are SGHRS and YFSETQ. The CDR3: CASSPMSDLREQYF. In DNA form, the CDR3 reads TGCGCCAGCAGCCCAATGTCGGACCTTCGGGAGCAGTACTTC.

The chain links TRBV5-6 to TRBJ2-1; 8 nucleotides align to TRBD2. Germline V CDR1 and CDR2: SGHDT, YYEEEE. This CDR3 has 14 amino acids. The J segment lost 10 bases and the V segment lost 3 bases, leaving 9 bases of the junction unmatched. Here the CDR3 DNA reads TGTGCCAGCAGCTACAGCGGGAGATTGGAGGAGCAGTTCTTC. It encodes CASSYSGRLEEQFF. The variable domain in full, completed from reference TRBV5-6 and TRBJ2-1, reads DAGVTQSPTHLIKTRGQQVTLRCSPKSGHDTVSWYQQALGQGPQFIFQYYEEEERQRGNFPDRFSGHQFPNYSSELNVNALLLGDSALYLCASSYSGRLEEQFFGPGTRLTVL.

The chain uses TRBV4-3 and TRBJ2-2, with 13 bases identical to TRBD2. Germline V gives CDR1 LGHNA, CDR2 YSLEER. Trimming at V came to 3 bases and at J to 5 bases, leaving 9 bases not matched to a gene. The CDR3 has 18 residues. The CDR3 DNA sequence: TGCGCCAGCAGCCAGGAGCTACTAGCGGGAGGGGCTACCGGGGAGCTGTTTTTT. It specifies CASSQELLAGGATGELFF.

J is TRBJ2-1 and V is TRBV7-2, with 8 bases identical to TRBD2. The CDR3 covers 15 residues. Trimming removed 5 bases from V and 4 bases from J; junction bases left unmatched: 7. In germline, CDR1 is SGHTA, CDR2 FQGNSA. CDR3 residues: CASSRSSGRYNEQFF. CDR3 nucleotides: TGTGCCAGCAGCCGATCTAGCGGGCGGTACAATGAGCAGTTCTTC.

The chain combines TRBV11-2 with TRBJ1-3; no definite D call. V lost 5 bases and J 5 bases, leaving 7 bases between the germline ends. This CDR3 contains 12 residues. Germline values: CDR1 SGHAT, CDR2 FQNNGV. This chain's CDR3 is CASSADRNTIYF. The CDR3 DNA is TGTGCCAGCAGCGCGGATAGAAACACCATATATTTT.

V is TRBV7-3 and J is TRBJ1-1, with D hard to call. CDR1 and CDR2 from the germline V gene are SGHTA and FQGTGA. The CDR3 is 15 residues long. V dropped 4 bases and J dropped 2 bases, with 14 bases sitting between them. The CDR3 DNA reads as TGTGCCAGCAGCTCTCAACCAGCTAGCAACACTGAAGCTTTCTTT. Amino acid sequence: CASSSQPASNTEAFF.

Comments on this clone: The same CDR3 also results from other DNA sequences found in this sample. The chain has TRBV2 and TRBJ2-5; D is uncertain. This CDR3 comprises 13 residues. Germline CDR1 and CDR2: SNHLY and FYNNEI. Trimming shortened V by 4 bases and J by 5 bases, and 11 bases separated the two germline ends. CDR3 region: CASSGEVGETQYF. The CDR3 coding sequence is TGTGCCAGCAGTGGCGAGGTGGGGGAGACCCAGTACTTC.